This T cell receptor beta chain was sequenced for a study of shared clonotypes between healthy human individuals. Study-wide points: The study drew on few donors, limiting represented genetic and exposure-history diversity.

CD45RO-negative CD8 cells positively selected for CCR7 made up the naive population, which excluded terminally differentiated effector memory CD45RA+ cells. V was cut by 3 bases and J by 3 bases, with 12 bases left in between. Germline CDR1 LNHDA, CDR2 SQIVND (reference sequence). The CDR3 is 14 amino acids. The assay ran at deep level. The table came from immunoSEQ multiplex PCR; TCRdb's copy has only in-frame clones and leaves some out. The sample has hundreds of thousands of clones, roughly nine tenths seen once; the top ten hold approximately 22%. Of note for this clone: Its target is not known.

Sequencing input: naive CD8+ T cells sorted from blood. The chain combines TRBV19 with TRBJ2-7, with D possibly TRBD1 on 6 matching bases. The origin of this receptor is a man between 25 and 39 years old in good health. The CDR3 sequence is CASSMAQGSYEQYF. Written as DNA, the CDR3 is TGTGCCAGTAGTATGGCACAGGGAAGCTACGAGCAGTACTTC.